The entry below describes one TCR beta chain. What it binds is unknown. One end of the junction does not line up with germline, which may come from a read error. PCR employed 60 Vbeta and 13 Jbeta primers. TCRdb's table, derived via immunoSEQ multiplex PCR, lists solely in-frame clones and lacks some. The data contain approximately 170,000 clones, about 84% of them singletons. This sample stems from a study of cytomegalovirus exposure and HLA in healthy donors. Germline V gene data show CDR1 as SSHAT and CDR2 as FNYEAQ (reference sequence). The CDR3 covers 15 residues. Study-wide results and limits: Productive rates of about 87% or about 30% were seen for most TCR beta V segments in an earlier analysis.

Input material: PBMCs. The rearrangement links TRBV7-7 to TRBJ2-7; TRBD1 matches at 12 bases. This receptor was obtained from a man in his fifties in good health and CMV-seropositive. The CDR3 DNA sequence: TGTGCTAGCAGCCAGGGACAGGGGGCTGGCAACGAGCAGTACTTC. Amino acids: CASSQGQGAGNEQYF.